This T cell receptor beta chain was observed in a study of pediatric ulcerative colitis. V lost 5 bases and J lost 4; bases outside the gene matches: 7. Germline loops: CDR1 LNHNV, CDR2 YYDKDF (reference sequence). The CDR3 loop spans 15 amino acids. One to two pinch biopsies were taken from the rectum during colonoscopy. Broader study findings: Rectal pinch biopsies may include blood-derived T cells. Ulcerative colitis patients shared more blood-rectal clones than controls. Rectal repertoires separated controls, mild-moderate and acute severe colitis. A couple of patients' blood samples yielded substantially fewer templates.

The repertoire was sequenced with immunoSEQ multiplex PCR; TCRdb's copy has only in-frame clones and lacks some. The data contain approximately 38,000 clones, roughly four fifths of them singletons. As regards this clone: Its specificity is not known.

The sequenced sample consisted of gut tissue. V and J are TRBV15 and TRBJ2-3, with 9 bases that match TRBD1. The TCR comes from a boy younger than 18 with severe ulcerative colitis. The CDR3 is CATSQGQGFSDTQYF. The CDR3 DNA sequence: TGTGCCACCAGCCAAGGACAGGGGTTTTCAGATACGCAGTATTTT. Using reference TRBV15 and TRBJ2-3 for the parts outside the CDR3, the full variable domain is DAMVIQNPRYQVTQFGKPVTLSCSQTLNHNVMYWYQQKSSQAPKLLFHYYDKDFNNEADTPDNFQSRRPNTSFCFLDIRSPGLGDTAMYLCATSQGQGFSDTQYFGPGTRLTVL.